Detailed here is one T cell receptor beta chain. No antigen is known for it. TCRdb's table, derived via immunoSEQ multiplex PCR, lists solely in-frame clones and lacks some. Among 120,000 to 150,000 clones listed, around 93% were seen once. This specimen belongs to a study of T cell responses to AZD1222 COVID-19 vaccine. The study, taken as a whole, reports: There were repertoire samples only from the period after the peak T cell response. Spike-specific TCR breadth and depth were elevated following two AZD1222 doses.

Unmatched junction bases numbered 6, after V lost 3 bases and J lost 5 bases. The CDR3 runs 14 residues. Germline lookup yields CDR1 SGHAT and CDR2 FQNNGV. The sequence was collected from an adult in good health. Sequenced material: peripheral blood, taken on day 0 of AZD1222 vaccination. The rearrangement joins TRBV11-2 to TRBJ2-7, with 8 positions matching TRBD1. CDR3 sequence reads: CASSFNRGSNEQYF. Here the CDR3 DNA reads TGTGCCAGCAGCTTCAACAGGGGGAGCAACGAGCAGTACTTC.